The 19 T cell receptor beta chains reported below all come from one sample, sequenced in a study of shared clonotypes between healthy human individuals. The naive CD8 fraction comprised CD45RO-negative cells positively selected for CCR7 and excluded terminally differentiated effector memory CD45RA+ cells. The protocol was immunoSEQ multiplex PCR, while the TCRdb copy is restricted to in-frame clones and leaves out a portion. The sample lists approximately 2,000,000 clones, just over 90% occurring once. The sample consisted of naive CD8+ T cells from PBMCs. These receptors were obtained from a man between 18 and 35 years old in good health. Some clones in this sample may be carry-over from other donors' samples.

A note on this clone: Other DNA sequences of this sample code for an identical CDR3. DNA of the CDR3: TGTGCCAGTAGTATAGATCTTTACAATGAGCAGTTCTTC. Its translation: CASSIDLYNEQFF. J is TRBJ2-1 and V is TRBV19; D is uncertain. The CDR3 runs 13 residues. Germline V gene sequence: CDR1 LNHDA, CDR2 SQIVND (reference sequence). Deletions cut 0 bases from V and 4 bases from J, with 4 bases between.

V usage is TRBV28 and J usage is TRBJ1-2; 7 bases map to TRBD1. This CDR3 is 13 amino acids long. Losses at the gene ends were 9 bases for V and 0 bases for J; bases not matched to a gene: 4. Per germline, CDR1 MDHEN and CDR2 SYDVKM. The DNA for the CDR3 is TGTGCCAGTTGGGACAGCTCTAACTATGGCTACACCTTC. Protein: CASWDSSNYGYTF.

J is TRBJ1-1 and V is TRBV4-2; D unclear. CDR3 size: 19 residues. Per germline, CDR1 LGHNA and CDR2 YNFKEQ. Trimming cost V 2 bases and J 0 bases, with 22 bases left between them. The CDR3 here is CASSQFGGSGWEVNTEAFF. The DNA of the CDR3 is TGTGCCAGCAGCCAATTTGGCGGGTCAGGTTGGGAAGTGAACACTGAAGCTTTCTTT.

Concerning this clone: This sample includes further DNA sequences coding for the same CDR3. The chain carries TRBV5-1 and TRBJ2-1; 13 bases align to TRBD2. The CDR3 runs 15 residues. CDR1 is SGHRS, CDR2 YFSETQ, per germline. The junction had 3 bases not matched to a gene; V was cut back by 3 bases and J by 6 bases. CDR3 amino acids: CASSWTSGSVNEQFF. CDR3 in DNA: TGCGCCAGCAGCTGGACTAGCGGGAGCGTCAATGAGCAGTTCTTC.

The chain has TRBV4-3 and TRBJ2-7, with D maybe TRBD2 (5 bases). CDR3 length: 15 amino acids. Trimming left V 1 base short and J 6 bases short, with 16 bases between. The germline V gene has CDR1 LGHNA and CDR2 YSLEER. As DNA, the CDR3 is TGCGCCAGCAGCCAAGCGGGGTCTCTGCAATCCGAGCAGTACTTC. The encoded protein is CASSQAGSLQSEQYF.

The genes are TRBV5-1 and TRBJ2-7; D call uncertain. V lost 5 bases and J lost 0, with 9 bases in between. CDR1 and CDR2 from the germline V gene are SGHRS and YFSETQ. The length of the CDR3 is 13 residues. CDR3 residues: CASRGDISYEQYF. Here the CDR3 DNA reads TGCGCCAGCAGAGGAGACATCTCCTACGAGCAGTACTTC.

This clone was observed a handful of times. The chain recombines TRBV5-1 with TRBJ1-1; no firm D call. The CDR3 sequence is 14 residues long. Per germline, CDR1 SGHRS and CDR2 YFSETQ. The germline V and J ends were trimmed by 8 bases and 2 bases, with 16 bases remaining between them. CDR3 nucleotides: TGCGCCAGGGCGGACGCGGTACGTAACACTGAAGCTTTCTTT. Its translation: CARADAVRNTEAFF.

In its sample, this clone was seen a few times. The V call is TRBV6-5, the J call TRBJ1-1; D uncertain. Germline loops: CDR1 MNHEY, CDR2 SVGAGI. The CDR3 is made up of 13 amino acids. Deletions cut 4 bases from V and 2 bases from J, with 8 bases between. In nucleotides, the CDR3 is TGTGCCAGCAGTTGGGCCACCAACACTGAAGCTTTCTTT. Its translation: CASSWATNTEAFF.

This clone showed up just once. The chain carries TRBV7-9 and TRBJ2-4; D tentatively fits TRBD1 or TRBD2 (5 bases each). The length of the CDR3 is 12 residues. Germline CDR1 is SEHNR and CDR2 is FQNEAQ (reference sequence). Trimming stripped 4 bases from V and 9 bases from J, with 10 bases between. The DNA for the CDR3 is TGTGCCAGCAGCTATCCAGGGAGCATTCAGTACTTC. It encodes CASSYPGSIQYF.

The chain couples TRBV5-1 to TRBJ2-5; perhaps TRBD2 as D (7 bases). Trimming took 0 bases from V and 5 from J, leaving 35 bases between them. Looked up from germline, CDR1 is SGHRS and CDR2 is YFSETQ. The CDR3 length is 22 residues. CDR3 amino acids: CASSLAKGVWRLADQGTETQYF. The DNA for the CDR3 is TGCGCCAGCAGCTTGGCCAAGGGGGTCTGGCGGCTAGCGGACCAAGGGACGGAGACCCAGTACTTC.

V and J are TRBV27 and TRBJ2-7, with D hard to call. CDR3 size: 16 residues. V lost 0 bases to trimming and J lost 3 bases, with 15 bases between them. Germline V gives CDR1 MNHEY, CDR2 SMNVEV (reference sequence). CDR3 amino acids: CASSLSLSGSHYEQYF. DNA for the CDR3: TGTGCCAGCAGTTTATCCCTTTCCGGGTCCCACTACGAGCAGTACTTC.

This rearrangement joins TRBV2 to TRBJ1-2, with 7 positions matching TRBD1. The CDR3 extends over 14 amino acids. Germline V gives CDR1 SNHLY, CDR2 FYNNEI. V was pared by 6 bases and J by 3 bases, with 7 bases of the junction left unmatched. This CDR3 is CASSGDREDYGYTF. CDR3 coding DNA: TGTGCCAGCAGCGGCGACAGGGAGGACTATGGCTACACCTTC.

Details on this clone: Other nucleotide sequences from this sample produce the same CDR3. The chain recombines TRBV19 with TRBJ1-1; TRBD1 agrees at 9 bases. Germline V lookup: CDR1 LNHDA, CDR2 SQIVND (reference sequence). This CDR3 region has 13 residues. The V segment lost 6 bases and the J segment 5 bases; nucleotides outside the gene matches: 4. The CDR3 sequence: CASRLGQGTEAFF. CDR3 DNA: TGTGCCAGTAGACTTGGACAGGGGACTGAAGCTTTCTTT. The variable domain in full, completed from reference TRBV19 and TRBJ1-1, reads DGGITQSPKYLFRKEGQNVTLSCEQNLNHDAMYWYRQDPGQGLRLIYYSQIVNDFQKGDIAEGYSVSREKKESFPLTVTSAQKNPTAFYLCASRLGQGTEAFFGQGTRLTVV.

The V gene is TRBV4-1, the J gene TRBJ1-1; TRBD1 agrees at 8 bases. Per germline, CDR1 MGHRA and CDR2 YSYEKL. CDR3 length: 16 residues. V shed 4 bases, J shed 1 base, and the junction held 8 bases outside the gene matches. The CDR3 DNA sequence: TGCGCCAGCAGCCCCCGCCCAGGGGGCACGAACACTGAAGCTTTCTTT. This encodes CASSPRPGGTNTEAFF.

The V gene is TRBV7-2, the J gene TRBJ2-7; D call uncertain. V lost 4 bases and J lost 2, with 15 bases in between. This CDR3 has 15 residues. Per the germline V gene, CDR1 is SGHTA and CDR2 is FQGNSA. The CDR3 DNA follows: TGTGCCAGCAGCTCCCTCATCGATAGGGCCTACGAGCAGTACTTC. It is translated as CASSSLIDRAYEQYF.

The gene calls are TRBV9 and TRBJ2-3, with D hard to call. V gave up 0 bases and J gave up 6 bases, with 14 bases separating them. Germline assignment: CDR1 SGDLS and CDR2 YYNGEE. The CDR3 has 15 residues. In DNA, the CDR3 is TGTGCCAGCAGCGTAGAAGCTGCGACTGGGGATACGCAGTATTTT. Translated: CASSVEAATGDTQYF.

This chain's CDR3 is CASSPQPGRHYEQYF. CDR3 DNA sequence: TGTGCCAGCAGTCCCCAGCCAGGGAGGCACTACGAGCAGTACTTC. This chain connects TRBV27 to TRBJ2-7; TRBD2 might be the D (6 bases). The CDR3 length is 15 residues. Germline CDR1 reads MNHEY; CDR2 reads SMNVEV (reference sequence). Trimming pared 5 bases from V and 3 bases from J, leaving 17 bases between.

This rearrangement joins TRBV2 to TRBJ2-2; TRBD2 might be the D (5 bases). The germline V gene has CDR1 SNHLY and CDR2 FYNNEI. The CDR3 totals 15 residues. V was pared by 1 base and J by 6 bases, with 12 bases between. The CDR3 DNA reads as TGTGCCAGCAGTGAAGTTTCTAGCCCCCCCGGGGAGCTGTTTTTT. Translating it yields CASSEVSSPPGELFF.

The J gene is TRBJ2-7, the V gene TRBV6-5, with D uncertain. Trimming removed 6 bases from V and 6 bases from J, with 15 bases in between. From germline, CDR1 is MNHEY and CDR2 SVGAGI. This CDR3 has 13 residues. CDR3: CASSLGPTLEQYF. CDR3 nucleotides: TGTGCCAGCAGCCTCGGACCGACTCTCGAGCAGTACTTC.